A single sample gave rise to the 20 T cell receptor beta chains below, sequenced in a study of CD8 T cells in ankylosing spondylitis. MiXCR, run by TCRdb on the 5' RACE reads, gives a single entry per CDR3 protein. The sample includes roughly 470,000 distinct CDR3 sequences, roughly 27% of them seen just once. Overall study findings and caveats: Roughly eight highly homologous variants made up a TCR beta motif that seemed to typify ankylosing spondylitis blood.

No antigen has been identified for these receptors. Sequencing was carried out using blood, either unsorted or a sorted T cell fraction (not recorded which). The source of these receptors is a male donor with ankylosing spondylitis.

This clonotype was observed a handful of times. This sequence joins TRBV5-1 and TRBJ2-5; 10 bases are a match to TRBD1. The CDR3 contains 14 residues. Germline lookup yields CDR1 SGHRS and CDR2 YFSETQ. V shed 4 bases and J 5 bases; nucleotides not matched to a gene: 5. CDR3 sequence (DNA): TGCGCCAGCAGCGACCCGGGACAGGGGGAGACCCAGTACTTC. It encodes CASSDPGQGETQYF.

This clonotype was counted a few times. The chain carries TRBV7-8 and TRBJ2-3; TRBD2 matches 9 bases. CDR3 length equals 17 residues. The junction had 13 bases not matched to a gene; V was cut back by 5 bases and J by 4 bases. Germline CDR1 SGHVS, CDR2 FQNEAQ. The CDR3 DNA follows: TGTGCCAGCAGCATACCCCAAGCGGGAGGCCTGCCAGATACGCAGTATTTT. Its translation: CASSIPQAGGLPDTQYF.

V gene TRBV5-1 combines with J gene TRBJ2-3, with TRBD1 identical over 9 bases. Germline lookup yields CDR1 SGHRS and CDR2 YFSETQ. The V segment lost 0 bases and the J segment 4 bases; nucleotides outside the gene matches: 3. The CDR3 is 15 amino acids. In DNA, the CDR3 is TGCGCCAGCAGCTTGGGACAGGGGGTATCAGATACGCAGTATTTT. Translating it yields CASSLGQGVSDTQYF.

V is TRBV28 and J is TRBJ2-5; 14 nucleotides line up with TRBD2. CDR3 size: 15 residues. The trim removed 5 bases at V and 5 bases at J, leaving 4 bases unmatched. CDR1 is MDHEN and CDR2 is SYDVKM in the germline V gene. The CDR3 nucleotides are TGTGCCAGCAGTCTTCGGACTAGCGGGAGGGAGACCCAGTACTTC. Its translation: CASSLRTSGRETQYF.

This clonotype was counted many times. The genes are TRBV5-1 and TRBJ2-2; possibly TRBD1 for D (6 bases). The CDR3 contains 16 residues. V lost 2 bases and J 0 bases, leaving 11 bases between the germline ends. CDR1 is SGHRS, CDR2 YFSETQ, per germline. The chain's CDR3 is CASSFLGTTNTGELFF. The CDR3, as DNA: TGCGCCAGCAGCTTCCTGGGGACAACGAACACCGGGGAGCTGTTTTTT.

The chain combines TRBV30 with TRBJ2-1, with 10 bases matching TRBD1. Trimming cost V 4 bases and J 3 bases; bases outside gene matches: 6. Germline-derived CDR1 and CDR2 are GTSNPN and SVGIG (reference sequence). The CDR3 runs to 15 residues. The CDR3 region has the DNA TGTGCCTGGATCTCCGGGACAGGGGACTACAATGAGCAGTTCTTC. Translating it yields CAWISGTGDYNEQFF.

V is TRBV12-3 or TRBV12-4 and J is TRBJ2-5, with D perhaps matching TRBD2 (5 bases). The CDR3 is 14 residues long. The V end was cut by 5 bases, the J end by 0 bases, with 10 bases between. The CDR3 reads CASSPRLYQETQYF. In DNA, the CDR3 is TGTGCCAGCAGTCCGAGACTATACCAAGAGACCCAGTACTTC.

The chain links TRBV20-1 to TRBJ2-7, with TRBD1 matching over 10 bases. Trimming cost V 2 bases and J 2 bases; bases outside gene matches: 6. Per the germline V gene, CDR1 is DFQATT and CDR2 is SNEGSKA (reference sequence). The CDR3 extends over 15 amino acids. CDR3 region: CSARRPGQGAYEQYF. The CDR3 DNA follows: TGCAGTGCTAGACGTCCTGGACAGGGGGCCTACGAGCAGTACTTC.

This chain uses TRBV6-2 or TRBV6-3 with TRBJ2-1; no clear D gene. The CDR3 totals 12 residues. V was cut by 0 bases and J by 8 bases, with 5 bases left in between. Germline CDR1 MNHEY, CDR2 SVGEGT. CDR3 in DNA: TGTGCCAGCAGTTACTCGAGCGATGAGCAGTTCTTC. It encodes CASSYSSDEQFF.

The chain employs TRBV18 and TRBJ2-5; no reliable D call. CDR1 and CDR2 from the germline V gene are KGHSH and LQKENI. V dropped 0 bases and J dropped 2 bases, with 7 bases sitting between them. The CDR3 is 14 residues long. Here the CDR3 reads CASSPPGSQETQYF. Here the CDR3 DNA reads TGTGCCAGCTCACCACCGGGTTCACAAGAGACCCAGTACTTC.

The chain employs TRBV20-1 and TRBJ2-3, with 11 bases identical to TRBD2. V shed 1 base, J shed 4 bases, and the junction held 4 bases outside the gene matches. This CDR3 contains 15 residues. The germline V gene has CDR1 DFQATT and CDR2 SNEGSKA (reference sequence). As DNA, the CDR3 is TGCAGTGCTAGAGTTAAGGGACTAGCGGCAGATACGCAGTATTTT. Protein: CSARVKGLAADTQYF.

This clonotype was counted a few times. CDR3 loop: CASTQNRANNSPLHF. CDR3 coding DNA: TGTGCCAGCACCCAGAACAGGGCAAATAATTCACCCCTCCACTTT. The genes are TRBV4-2 and TRBJ1-6, with D perhaps matching TRBD1 (6 bases). V was clipped by 7 bases and J by 5 bases, with 15 bases between them. CDR3 length equals 15 residues. Germline CDR1 is LGHNA and CDR2 is YNFKEQ.

This clonotype was observed a handful of times. The chain couples TRBV4-1 to TRBJ1-3; D may be TRBD1 (5 bases). The length of the CDR3 is 16 residues. With 0 bases removed from V and 2 bases from J, the gap between germline ends came to 11 bases. The germline V gene encodes CDR1 MGHRA and CDR2 YSYEKL. The CDR3 sequence is CASSQDPRVAGNTIYF. For the CDR3, the DNA is TGCGCCAGCAGCCAAGATCCCAGGGTGGCTGGAAACACCATATATTTT.

The chain employs TRBV12-5 and TRBJ2-1, with TRBD2 matching 10 bases. The germline CDR1 and CDR2 sequences are LGHNT and FRNRAP. This CDR3 comprises 14 residues. Trimming took 6 bases from V and 7 from J; bases not matched to a gene: 6. This chain's CDR3 is CASGVASGSNEQFF. DNA for the CDR3: TGTGCTAGTGGAGTAGCTAGCGGGAGTAATGAGCAGTTCTTC.

The chain joins TRBV10-3 to TRBJ1-1; D not resolved. From germline, CDR1 is ENHRY and CDR2 SYGVKD. The CDR3 length is 15 residues. The V end lost 6 bases, the J end lost 4 bases, and 18 bases lay between the germline ends. The CDR3 sequence is CAIRNDWADGTEAFF. The CDR3 nucleotides are TGTGCCATCAGGAACGACTGGGCTGATGGCACTGAAGCTTTCTTT.

The rearrangement joins TRBV5-1 to TRBJ2-5; 12 nucleotides align to TRBD2. Trimming removed 3 bases from V and 5 bases from J; junction bases left unmatched: 11. Germline V lookup: CDR1 SGHRS, CDR2 YFSETQ. CDR3 length: 17 amino acids. In DNA form, the CDR3 reads TGCGCCAGCAGCTGGCCCCTAGCGGGAGGGCCCGAGGAGACCCAGTACTTC. Translating gives CASSWPLAGGPEETQYF.

The V and J genes are TRBV12-3 or TRBV12-4 and TRBJ1-6, with TRBD1 as a possible D gene (5 bases). The CDR3 consists of 14 residues. The V gene lost 2 bases and the J gene lost 4 bases, with 6 bases spanning the gap. The CDR3 region is CASSLSGYNSPLHF. In DNA, the CDR3 is TGTGCCAGCAGTTTATCAGGGTATAATTCACCCCTCCACTTT.

This clonotype came up a few times. This chain connects TRBV4-1 to TRBJ2-3, with D maybe TRBD1 (6 bases). The CDR3 has 15 residues. V lost 0 bases, J lost 1 base, and 8 bases lay in between. Germline V gives CDR1 MGHRA, CDR2 YSYEKL. The DNA of the CDR3 is TGCGCCAGCAGCCAAGACAGGGGCGGCACAGATACGCAGTATTTT. Its protein product is CASSQDRGGTDTQYF.

This clonotype occurred a few times. The chain combines TRBV11-3 with TRBJ2-5; perhaps D is TRBD1 or TRBD2 (6 bases each). The CDR3 totals 13 residues. Germline V lookup: CDR1 SGHNT, CDR2 YENEEA. V shed 2 bases and J shed 12 bases, with 16 bases lying between them. CDR3 DNA: TGTGCCAGCAGCTTAATCGGGGGCGGCTCTGAGTACTTC. Amino acid sequence: CASSLIGGGSEYF.

The chain joins TRBV10-2 to TRBJ2-7, with 7 nucleotides matching TRBD1. CDR1 WSHSY and CDR2 SAAADI come from the germline V gene. With V trimmed by 6 bases and J by 5 bases, 13 bases remained unmatched. The CDR3 has 15 residues. The CDR3 here is CASRDLRGLKDEQYF. CDR3 DNA sequence: TGCGCCAGCAGGGACCTTAGGGGGCTAAAGGACGAGCAGTACTTC.